This T cell receptor (beta chain) was observed in a study of cytomegalovirus exposure and HLA in healthy donors. This clone was observed at least ten times. Its target is unknown. General study findings and limits: For most TCR sequences rarity was the rule, although some public TCRs occurred in many donors. In vitro assays verified that a few CMV-associated chains recognized CMV antigens specifically. Reported findings show TCR beta sequences accurately forecast HLA-A and HLA-B alleles in most subjects.

From germline, CDR1 is SQVTM and CDR2 ANQGSEA. The CDR3 extends over 13 amino acids. V shed 5 bases, J shed 1 base, and the junction held 2 bases outside the gene matches. The PCR used 60 Vbeta and 13 Jbeta primers. The method was immunoSEQ multiplex PCR; TCRdb's version includes in-frame clones alone and lacks a portion of them. Seen here are some 120,000 clones, over 8% observed once, and the top ten hold 2.5% to 3.5%. V gene TRBV29-1 combines with J gene TRBJ2-7, with TRBD2 identical over 10 bases. The sample comprised PBMCs. This receptor was identified in a young man in good health and CMV-seronegative. The CDR3: CSVRTSGSYEQYF. CDR3 bases: TGCAGCGTTCGGACTAGCGGATCCTACGAGCAGTACTTC.